This T cell receptor beta chain was sequenced for a study of blood T cell repertoires in COVID-19. TCRdb's table, derived via immunoSEQ multiplex PCR, lists solely in-frame clones and lacks some. Here the sample spans around 450,000 clones, nearly 90% being singletons. V trimming: 1 base; J trimming: 1 base; junction bases outside the gene matches: 7. This CDR3 comprises 19 residues. Looked up from germline, CDR1 is SGHTA and CDR2 is FQGNSA. Participants reported their clinical history, and cohort assignment relied on those reports. The specimen sequenced was PBMCs or T cells enriched from blood (not recorded which). This clonotype was sampled from a woman aged 18-29 years with acute COVID-19. This chain connects TRBV7-2 to TRBJ2-1, with 13 bases identical to TRBD2. In DNA, the CDR3 is TGTGCCAGCAGCTTAGTCGGACTAGCGGGAGCGGGGTCCTACAATGAGCAGTTCTTC. This gives the protein CASSLVGLAGAGSYNEQFF. The full variable domain, its missing parts supplied by reference TRBV7-2 and TRBJ2-1, is GAGVSQSPSNKVTEKGKDVELRCDPISGHTALYWYRQSLGQGLEFLIYFQGNSAPDKSGLPSDRFSAERTGGSVSTLTIQRTQQEDSAVYLCASSLVGLAGAGSYNEQFFGPGTRLTVL.